This TCR beta chain was profiled in a study of T-cell reconstitution after alpha-beta-depleted transplantation in children. Unique molecular identifiers tagged the TCRbeta library. TCRdb fed the PCR reads into MiXCR, producing one record per CDR3 protein. The table lists some 500,000 distinct CDR3 sequences, approximately 32% of them singletons. Germline V lookup: CDR1 PRHDT, CDR2 FYEKMQ (reference sequence). This CDR3 has 15 residues. V shed 5 bases and J shed 3 bases, with 17 bases lying between them. This sample comprised PBMCs from the stem cell graft donor, obtained from the stem cell graft. This chain joins TRBV13 and TRBJ2-7; D may match TRBD1 or TRBD2 (7 bases each). The sequence came from a human donor who donated a stem cell graft to a child with aplastic anemia. The CDR3 region has the DNA TGTGCCAGCAGCCAAAGCGGGACAGTGAACTACGAGCAGTACTTC. Its protein product is CASSQSGTVNYEQYF.